The 13 T cell receptor beta chains in this list originate from one sample, sequenced in a study of blood T cells in healthy people across ages. A second PCR, run for roughly 7 to 12 cycles, used a sample-barcoded 5' primer plus a J-beta primer mix. TCRdb reanalysed the 5' RACE reads using MiXCR and keeps one entry per CDR3 protein. The sample has 1.2 million to 1.5 million distinct CDR3 sequences, approximately 40% seen once. Input material: blood. All receptors come from a woman under 30 in good health.

This clonotype turned up a few times. The genes are TRBV12-3 or TRBV12-4 and TRBJ2-7, with TRBD2 matching over 12 bases. J gave up 4 bases and V 4 bases, and 8 bases lay outside the gene matches. This CDR3 contains 16 residues. This CDR3 is CASSSTSGGKLYEQYF. The CDR3 nucleotides are TGTGCCAGCAGTTCCACTAGCGGGGGGAAATTATACGAGCAGTACTTC.

The chain recombines TRBV5-6 with TRBJ2-3; 11 nucleotides align to TRBD2. Trimming cost V 0 bases and J 5 bases; bases outside gene matches: 11. CDR1 is SGHDT and CDR2 is YYEEEE in the germline V gene. CDR3 length: 18 amino acids. The CDR3 region is CASSLETLAGGERDTQYF. For the CDR3, the DNA is TGTGCCAGCAGCTTGGAGACTCTAGCGGGGGGTGAAAGAGATACGCAGTATTTT. The variable domain in full, with the rest retrieved from reference TRBV5-6 and TRBJ2-3, is DAGVTQSPTHLIKTRGQQVTLRCSPKSGHDTVSWYQQALGQGPQFIFQYYEEEERQRGNFPDRFSGHQFPNYSSELNVNALLLGDSALYLCASSLETLAGGERDTQYFGPGTRLTVL.

This chain joins TRBV2 and TRBJ1-5; D unclear. The CDR3 is 15 amino acids. Germline V gene lookup returns CDR1 SNHLY and CDR2 FYNNEI. V was trimmed by 8 bases and J by 0 bases, leaving 14 bases between them. The CDR3 sequence is CASHYERTSNQPQHF. The CDR3 nucleotides are TGTGCCAGCCACTACGAGAGGACTAGCAATCAGCCCCAGCATTTT.

The chain carries TRBV5-1 and TRBJ2-1; no clear D gene. Looked up from germline, CDR1 is SGHRS and CDR2 is YFSETQ. The V gene lost 2 bases and the J gene lost 0 bases, with 6 bases spanning the gap. The CDR3 loop spans 14 amino acids. CDR3 nucleotides: TGCGCCAGCAGCTTCACCCCCTCCTACAATGAGCAGTTCTTC. As protein: CASSFTPSYNEQFF.

This clonotype was seen more than once but under ten times. The V and J genes are TRBV29-1 and TRBJ2-7; D perhaps matches TRBD2 (6 bases). V gave up 5 bases and J gave up 5 bases, with 13 bases separating them. The length of the CDR3 is 12 residues. CDR1 and CDR2 from the germline V gene are SQVTM and ANQGSEA. CDR3 nucleotide sequence: TGCAGCGTTTACTCCGGCGGGGACGAGCAGTACTTC. Translation gives CSVYSGGDEQYF.

For this clonotype: Just one base apart from a much larger clone, this may be a read error. The chain employs TRBV5-1 and TRBJ2-1; no reliable D call. This CDR3 region has 12 residues. V lost 1 base and J 5 bases, leaving 4 bases between the germline ends. Germline loops: CDR1 SGHRS, CDR2 YFSETQ. This chain's CDR3 is CASSLNDNEQFF. The CDR3 DNA reads TGCGCCAGCAGCTTGAACGACAATGAGCAGTTCTTC.

V usage is TRBV5-1 and J usage is TRBJ1-1, with a possible D match to TRBD1 (5 bases). Deletions cut 4 bases from V and 0 bases from J, with 16 bases between. Germline values: CDR1 SGHRS, CDR2 YFSETQ. The CDR3 is 16 residues long. DNA for the CDR3: TGCGCCAGCAGCGTGCTCAGGGCCAACTTGAACACTGAAGCTTTCTTT. Encoded protein: CASSVLRANLNTEAFF.

J is TRBJ2-2 and V is TRBV14, with 9 positions matching TRBD2. With V trimmed by 5 bases and J by 2 bases, 12 bases remained unmatched. CDR3 size: 18 residues. CDR1 is SGHDN and CDR2 is FVKESK in the germline V gene. The chain's CDR3 is CASSFRGSGGTNTGELFF. The DNA for the CDR3 is TGTGCCAGCAGCTTCAGGGGCAGCGGGGGGACCAACACCGGGGAGCTGTTTTTT.

Many counts were recorded for this clonotype. The chain has TRBV5-1 and TRBJ2-4; no clear D. Germline V gives CDR1 SGHRS, CDR2 YFSETQ. This CDR3 is 12 amino acids long. Trimming left V 0 bases short and J 7 bases short, with 5 bases between. The CDR3 sequence: CASSLAENIQYF. As DNA, the CDR3 is TGCGCCAGCAGCTTGGCCGAGAACATTCAGTACTTC.

The chain joins TRBV2 to TRBJ1-1; D call uncertain. V lost 5 bases and J 1 base, leaving 8 bases between the germline ends. The CDR3 contains 13 residues. Germline-derived CDR1 and CDR2 are SNHLY and FYNNEI. The CDR3 protein is CASSTYGNTEAFF. The DNA of the CDR3 is TGTGCCAGCAGTACCTATGGGAACACTGAAGCTTTCTTT.

This clonotype was seen a few times. This chain connects TRBV5-1 to TRBJ2-7; D might be TRBD1 or TRBD2, each matching 6 bases. CDR1 SGHRS and CDR2 YFSETQ come from the germline V gene. Between the trimmed V and J ends, which lost 1 base and 6 bases, there was a span of 20 bases. The CDR3 sequence is 16 residues long. CDR3 sequence reads: CASSLNSLGGAGEQYF. CDR3 coding DNA: TGCGCCAGCAGCTTGAACAGTTTGGGGGGCGCAGGCGAGCAGTACTTC.

This clonotype was seen ten or more times. V is TRBV9 and J is TRBJ1-2; D call uncertain. The CDR3 is made up of 10 amino acids. V gave up 3 bases and J gave up 7 bases, with 4 bases separating them. Germline V CDR1 and CDR2: SGDLS, YYNGEE. The CDR3 DNA sequence: TGTGCCAGCAGCGGAGGTGGCTACACCTTC. This translates into CASSGGGYTF.

V is TRBV6-5 and J is TRBJ1-1; the D gene is possibly TRBD1 (5 bases). Germline CDR1 is MNHEY and CDR2 is SVGAGI. The CDR3 has 11 residues. Trimming shortened V by 2 bases and J by 11 bases, and 9 bases separated the two germline ends. CDR3 coding DNA: TGTGCCAGCAGTTACAAGGGGACGGCTTTCTTT. It codes for CASSYKGTAFF.